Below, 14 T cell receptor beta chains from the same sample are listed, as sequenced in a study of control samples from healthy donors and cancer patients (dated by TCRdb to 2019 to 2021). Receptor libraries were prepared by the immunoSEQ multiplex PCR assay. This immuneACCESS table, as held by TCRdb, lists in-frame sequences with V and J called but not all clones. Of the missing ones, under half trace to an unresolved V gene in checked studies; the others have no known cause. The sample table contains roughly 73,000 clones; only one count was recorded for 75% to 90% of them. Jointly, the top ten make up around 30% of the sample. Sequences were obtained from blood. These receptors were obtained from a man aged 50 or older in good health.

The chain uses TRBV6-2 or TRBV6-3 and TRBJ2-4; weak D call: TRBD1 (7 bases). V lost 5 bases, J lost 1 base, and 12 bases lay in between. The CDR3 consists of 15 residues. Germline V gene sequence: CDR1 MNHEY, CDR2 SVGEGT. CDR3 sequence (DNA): TGTGCCAGCAGTACCAGGGGGGTGGCCAAAAACATTCAGTACTTC. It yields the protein CASSTRGVAKNIQYF.

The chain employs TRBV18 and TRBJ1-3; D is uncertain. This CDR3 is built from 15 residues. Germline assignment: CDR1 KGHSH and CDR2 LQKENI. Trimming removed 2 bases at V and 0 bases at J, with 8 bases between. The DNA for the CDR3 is TGTGCCAGCTCACCAGGGTTGAGCTCTGGAAACACCATATATTTT. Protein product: CASSPGLSSGNTIYF. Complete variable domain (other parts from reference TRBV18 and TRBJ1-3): NAGVMQNPRHLVRRRGQEARLRCSPMKGHSHVYWYRQLPEEGLKFMVYLQKENIIDESGMPKERFSAEFPKEGPSILRIQQVVRGDSAAYFCASSPGLSSGNTIYFGEGSWLTVV.

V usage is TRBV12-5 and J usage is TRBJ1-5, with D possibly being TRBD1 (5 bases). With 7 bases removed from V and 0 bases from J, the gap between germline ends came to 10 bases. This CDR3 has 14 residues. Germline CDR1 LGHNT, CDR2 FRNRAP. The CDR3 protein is CASASGVSNQPQHF. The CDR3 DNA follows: TGTGCTAGTGCCTCGGGGGTTAGCAATCAGCCCCAGCATTTT.

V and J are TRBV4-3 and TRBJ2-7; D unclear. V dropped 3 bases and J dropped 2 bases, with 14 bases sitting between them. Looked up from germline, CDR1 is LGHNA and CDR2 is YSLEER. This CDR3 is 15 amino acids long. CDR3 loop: CASSQAFSSTYEQYF. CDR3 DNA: TGCGCCAGCAGCCAGGCCTTTAGCAGTACCTACGAGCAGTACTTC.

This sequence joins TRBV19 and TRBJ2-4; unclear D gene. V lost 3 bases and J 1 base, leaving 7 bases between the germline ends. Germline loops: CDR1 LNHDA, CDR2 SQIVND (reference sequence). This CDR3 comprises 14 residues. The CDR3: CASSMSLAKNIQYF. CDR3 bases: TGTGCCAGTAGTATGTCGCTGGCCAAAAACATTCAGTACTTC.

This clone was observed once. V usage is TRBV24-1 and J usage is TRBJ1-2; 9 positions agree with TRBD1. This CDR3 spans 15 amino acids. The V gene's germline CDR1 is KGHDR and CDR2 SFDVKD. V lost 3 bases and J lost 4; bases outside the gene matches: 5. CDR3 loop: CATSDTQTGGYGYTF. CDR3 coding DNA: TGTGCCACCAGTGATACCCAGACAGGGGGCTATGGCTACACCTTC.

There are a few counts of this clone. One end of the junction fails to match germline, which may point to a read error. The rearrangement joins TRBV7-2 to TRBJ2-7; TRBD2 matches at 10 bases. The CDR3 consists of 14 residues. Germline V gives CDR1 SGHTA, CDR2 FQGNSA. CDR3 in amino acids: CASSLESGGAPGHF. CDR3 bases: TGTGCCAGCAGCTTAGAGAGCGGGGGGGCCCCGGGACACTTC.

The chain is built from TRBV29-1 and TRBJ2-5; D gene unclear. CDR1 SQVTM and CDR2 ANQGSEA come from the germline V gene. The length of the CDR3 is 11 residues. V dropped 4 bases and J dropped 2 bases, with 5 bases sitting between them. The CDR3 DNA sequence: TGCAGCGTTGGGAATCAAGAGACCCAGTACTTC. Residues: CSVGNQETQYF.

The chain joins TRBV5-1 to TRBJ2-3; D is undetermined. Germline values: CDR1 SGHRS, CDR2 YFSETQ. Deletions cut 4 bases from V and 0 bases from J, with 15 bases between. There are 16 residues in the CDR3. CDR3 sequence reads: CASSKHDSSSTDTQYF. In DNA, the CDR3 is TGCGCCAGCAGCAAACACGACTCTTCTAGCACAGATACGCAGTATTTT.

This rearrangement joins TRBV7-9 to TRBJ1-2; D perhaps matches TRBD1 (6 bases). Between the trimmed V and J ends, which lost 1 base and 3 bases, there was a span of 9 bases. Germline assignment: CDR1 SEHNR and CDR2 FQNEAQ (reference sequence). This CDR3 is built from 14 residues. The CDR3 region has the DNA TGTGCCAGCAGCTTAGTTGGACAGCACTATGGCTACACCTTC. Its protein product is CASSLVGQHYGYTF.

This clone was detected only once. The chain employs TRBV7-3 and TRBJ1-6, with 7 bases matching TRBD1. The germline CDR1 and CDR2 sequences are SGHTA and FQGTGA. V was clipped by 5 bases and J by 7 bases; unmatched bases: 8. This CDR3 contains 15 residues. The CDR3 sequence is CASSAQGRGNSPLHF. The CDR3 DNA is TGTGCCAGCAGCGCCCAGGGCAGGGGGAATTCACCCCTCCACTTT.

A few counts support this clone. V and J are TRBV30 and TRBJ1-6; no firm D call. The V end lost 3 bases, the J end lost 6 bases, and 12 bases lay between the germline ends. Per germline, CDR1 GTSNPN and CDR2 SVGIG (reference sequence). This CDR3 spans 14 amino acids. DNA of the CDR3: TGTGCCTGGAGGCCGCTCGCGTCTAATTCACCCCTCCACTTT. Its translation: CAWRPLASNSPLHF. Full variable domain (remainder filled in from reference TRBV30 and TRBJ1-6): SQTIHQWPATLVQPVGSPLSLECTVEGTSNPNLYWYRQAAGRGLQLLFYSVGIGQISSEVPQNLSASRPQDRQFILSSKKLLLSDSGFYLCAWRPLASNSPLHFGNGTRLTVT.

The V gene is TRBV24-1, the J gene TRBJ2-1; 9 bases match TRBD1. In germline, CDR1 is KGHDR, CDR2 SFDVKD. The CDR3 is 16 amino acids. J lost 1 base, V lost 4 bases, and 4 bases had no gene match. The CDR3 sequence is CATSDWDRASYNEQFF. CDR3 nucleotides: TGTGCCACCAGTGACTGGGACAGGGCTTCCTACAATGAGCAGTTCTTC.

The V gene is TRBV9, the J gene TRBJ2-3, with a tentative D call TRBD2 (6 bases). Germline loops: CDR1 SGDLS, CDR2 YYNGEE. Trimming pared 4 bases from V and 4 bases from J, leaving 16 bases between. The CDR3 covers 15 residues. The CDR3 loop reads CASSPTTSSPDTQYF. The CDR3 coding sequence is TGTGCCAGCAGCCCAACGACTAGTTCCCCAGATACGCAGTATTTT.